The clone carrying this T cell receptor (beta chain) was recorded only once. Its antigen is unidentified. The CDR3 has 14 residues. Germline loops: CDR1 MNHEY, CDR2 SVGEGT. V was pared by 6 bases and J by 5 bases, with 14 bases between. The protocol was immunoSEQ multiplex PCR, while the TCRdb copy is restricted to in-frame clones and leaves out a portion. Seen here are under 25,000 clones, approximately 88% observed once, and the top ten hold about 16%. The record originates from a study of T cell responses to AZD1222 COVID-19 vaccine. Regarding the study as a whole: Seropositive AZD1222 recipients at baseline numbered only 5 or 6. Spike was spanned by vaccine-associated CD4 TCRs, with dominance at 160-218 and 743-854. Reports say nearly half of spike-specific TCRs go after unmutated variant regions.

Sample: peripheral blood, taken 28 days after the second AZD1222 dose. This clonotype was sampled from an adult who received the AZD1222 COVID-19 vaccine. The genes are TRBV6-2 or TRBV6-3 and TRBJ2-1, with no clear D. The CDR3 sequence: CASSPETYNNEQFF. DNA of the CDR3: TGTGCCAGCAGCCCCGAGACCTACAACAATGAGCAGTTCTTC.